These 14 T cell receptor beta chains were sequenced from one sample in a study of T cell repertoires in cytomegalovirus infection (dated by TCRdb to the late 2010s). The treatment or condition label, read with the paper, signifies: in vitro stimulation with specific CMV peptide epitopes to enrich CMV-specific T cells. No antigen is known for these receptors. The sequencer was an Illumina HiSeq 1500. The public sequencing data were trimmed at Q25 with fastp and processed into clonotypes with MiXCR by TCRdb, which kept only in-frame beta chains. Duplicate CDR3 protein sequences are folded into a single record with the most common DNA and genes. This sample is represented by about 570,000 distinct CDR3 sequences; around 40% of them were singletons. Together, the top ten hold 48% of the sample. The sample was cultured PBMCs, taken from culture after CMV antigen stimulation. The receptors were gathered from a human donor in good health (CMV status not recorded). Some clones in this sample may be carry-over from other donors' samples.

The rearrangement uses TRBV4-1 and TRBJ2-1; D assignment may be TRBD1 or TRBD2 (5 bases each). This CDR3 spans 16 amino acids. Deletions cut 5 bases from V and 7 bases from J, with 21 bases between. The germline V gene encodes CDR1 MGHRA and CDR2 YSYEKL. The CDR3 sequence is CASSGRGAGDPNEQFF. CDR3 bases: TGCGCCAGCAGCGGTCGGGGAGCTGGGGACCCGAATGAGCAGTTCTTC.

This rearrangement joins TRBV7-4 to TRBJ2-7; D possibly uses TRBD1 or TRBD2 (5 bases each). Looked up from germline, CDR1 is SGHVT and CDR2 is SQSDAQ. The CDR3 has 14 residues. V lost 5 bases and J 4 bases, leaving 15 bases between the germline ends. The CDR3 sequence is CASSTGTATYEQYF. In nucleotides, the CDR3 is TGTGCCAGCAGCACCGGGACGGCTACATACGAGCAGTACTTC.

The chain couples TRBV5-5 to TRBJ2-3; D remains unclear. The CDR3 totals 14 residues. The V and J ends lost 2 bases and 2 bases respectively, with 9 bases between them. Germline values: CDR1 SGHKS, CDR2 YYEKEE (reference sequence). CDR3 region: CASSFFLDTDTQYF. The CDR3 nucleotides read TGTGCCAGCAGCTTCTTCCTGGACACAGATACGCAGTATTTT.

This clonotype turned up a few times. The chain has TRBV6-2 or TRBV6-3 and TRBJ2-1; 9 positions match TRBD2. Trimming cost V 7 bases and J 9 bases; bases outside gene matches: 7. Per the germline V gene, CDR1 is MNHEY and CDR2 is SVGEGT. This CDR3 has 13 residues. This CDR3 reads CASKGREGAEQFF. The CDR3 DNA follows: TGTGCCAGCAAAGGGCGGGAGGGAGCTGAGCAGTTCTTC.

The genes are TRBV27 and TRBJ1-5; TRBD1 is a possible D gene (5 bases). This CDR3 region has 14 residues. V was clipped by 3 bases and J by 4 bases, with 10 bases between them. Germline CDR1 MNHEY, CDR2 SMNVEV (reference sequence). CDR3 loop: CASSLSTGNQPQHF. For the CDR3, the DNA is TGTGCCAGCAGTTTGAGCACAGGAAATCAGCCCCAGCATTTT.

Regarding this clonotype: A single base separates this from a much larger clone, so it may be a read error. The chain has TRBV7-9 and TRBJ2-3; no definite D call. CDR3 length: 13 residues. Trimming left V 8 bases short and J 3 bases short, with 12 bases between. Germline CDR1 and CDR2: SEHNR and FQNEAQ (reference sequence). CDR3 sequence: CASGGGATDTQYF. CDR3 sequence (DNA): TGTGCCAGCGGCGGCGGAGCGACAGATACGCAGTATTTT.

This clonotype was seen only a few times. The chain has TRBV12-3 or TRBV12-4 and TRBJ2-3; 8 nucleotides align to TRBD2. V was clipped by 7 bases and J by 10 bases; unmatched bases: 10. This CDR3 is built from 13 residues. CDR3 nucleotide sequence: TGTGCCAGCACAGTAGACCCGGGGGGGCCGCAGTATTTT. This sequence encodes CASTVDPGGPQYF.

This chain joins TRBV5-5 and TRBJ2-1; tentative D call: TRBD2 (5 bases). The CDR3 contains 15 residues. V dropped 5 bases and J dropped 4 bases, with 16 bases sitting between them. Germline loops: CDR1 SGHKS, CDR2 YYEKEE (reference sequence). Written as DNA, the CDR3 is TGTGCCAGCAGTAGTGGGTCGAGGGTTTACAATGAGCAGTTCTTC. Its protein is CASSSGSRVYNEQFF.

The J gene is TRBJ2-3, the V gene TRBV19, with D possibly TRBD2 on 6 matching bases. This CDR3 has 14 residues. Germline V gene lookup returns CDR1 LNHDA and CDR2 SQIVND (reference sequence). V was shortened by 6 bases and J by 3 bases, with 13 bases between the two germline ends. The CDR3 protein is CASRNGGGTDTQYF. In DNA form, the CDR3 reads TGTGCCAGTAGGAACGGGGGAGGTACAGATACGCAGTATTTT.

The rearrangement links TRBV11-2 to TRBJ2-2, with TRBD2 identical over 9 bases. The germline V gene has CDR1 SGHAT and CDR2 FQNNGV. The CDR3 is 16 residues long. V was clipped by 2 bases and J by 4 bases; unmatched bases: 5. CDR3 amino acids: CASSLNSGSSTGELFF. Written as DNA, the CDR3 is TGTGCCAGCAGCTTAAATAGCGGGAGTTCCACCGGGGAGCTGTTTTTT.

This clonotype has just one count. The CDR3 loop reads CASSEGQGAQPQHF. The CDR3, as DNA: TGTGCCAGCAGTGAGGGACAGGGGGCACAGCCCCAGCATTTT. This sequence joins TRBV25-1 and TRBJ1-5, with 12 bases aligning to TRBD1. Unmatched junction bases numbered 1, after V lost 3 bases and J lost 7 bases. This CDR3 has 14 residues. Looked up from germline, CDR1 is MGHDK and CDR2 is SYGVNS.

The chain couples TRBV10-3 to TRBJ1-4, with D hard to call. Trimming took off 0 bases at V and 10 bases at J, with 12 bases between the two ends. The CDR3 loop spans 14 amino acids. Germline CDR1 ENHRY, CDR2 SYGVKD. The DNA of the CDR3 is TGTGCCATCAGTGAGTCCCCCCGCACTTCAAAACTGTTTTTT. Amino acid sequence: CAISESPRTSKLFF.

This clonotype was seen a few times. The gene calls are TRBV6-1 and TRBJ2-2; the D gene is possibly TRBD1 (5 bases). This CDR3 contains 14 residues. Between the trimmed V and J ends, which lost 8 bases and 3 bases, there was a span of 13 bases. Germline-derived CDR1 and CDR2 are MNHNS and SASEGT. This CDR3 reads CASRGRGYTGELFF. Here the CDR3 DNA reads TGTGCCAGCCGAGGAAGGGGATACACCGGGGAGCTGTTTTTT.

The chain joins TRBV5-1 to TRBJ2-1, with 9 bases fitting TRBD2. Germline-derived CDR1 and CDR2 are SGHRS and YFSETQ. Trimming removed 0 bases from V and 5 bases from J; junction bases left unmatched: 6. This CDR3 is 16 amino acids long. Written as DNA, the CDR3 is TGCGCCAGCAGCTTGGGACTAGCGGAGATAAACAATGAGCAGTTCTTC. It specifies CASSLGLAEINNEQFF.